This TCR beta chain was sequenced during a study of blood T cell repertoires in COVID-19 (dated by TCRdb to the early 2020s). Broadly, across the study: Samples from collaborators originated in the United States, Italy and Spain and spanned both the acute and convalescent phases of COVID-19. The material from the prospective study consisted of cDNA or gDNA derived from T cells, B-cell-depleted T cells, or PBMCs. The dataset comprised deeply sampled blood TCRbeta repertoires from subjects exposed to, actively infected with, or recovered from COVID-19. A freely available public database, intended as a resource for researchers studying the immune response to SARS-CoV-2, is where the repertoires were released. Samples were obtained from the ongoing ImmuneRACE study (first 160 participants) and from roughly 1,300 subjects provided by 6 global collaborators. Nearly every sample came with metadata listing a de-identified subject ID, COVID-19 status, age in years and sex. HLA class I and class II types, where available, came from metadata supplied by the sample provider rather than from assay-based typing.

The study at large found these results: Clinical and demographic metadata were provided uncurated, with the amount varying by source and participant.

Participants in the prospective study were aged about 18 to 100 years, lived in about two dozen United States geographic areas, and enrolled through a virtual design. Cohort assignment in the prospective study relied on participant-reported clinical history from a screening survey and a study questionnaire. Each participant in the prospective study had whole blood, serum and a nasopharyngeal or oropharyngeal swab collected by mobile phlebotomists. Additional blood draws and questionnaires over an approximately two-month period could optionally be provided by prospective study participants. Prospective study blood samples were shipped either frozen or at room temperature before DNA extraction. As to this clone: Which antigen it targets is not known. The input lacks base qualities; no much larger clone sits a single base away.

The immunoSEQ Assay, a bias-controlled multiplex PCR, was used to amplify TCRbeta CDR3 regions from genomic DNA. In the source study's methods: The number of nucleated cells in each sample was estimated by amplification of reference gene primers within the assay. Sequence reads were collapsed and filtered to measure the absolute abundance of every unique TCRbeta CDR3 rearrangement. For each sample, productive Simpson clonality was calculated by taking the square root of Simpson's diversity index across productive rearrangements. As stored in TCRdb, this immuneACCESS dataset retains in-frame rearrangements with V and J assigned. A fraction of the clones does not appear; measured against another copy, unresolved V genes explain less than half of the discrepancy, and the remainder lacks a known reason. That table gives V, J and clone size, and the DNA gave D and trimming. Across this sample there are about 200,000 clones, with just over 85% seen only once. Roughly 3.8% of the sample comes from the top ten.

From the germline V gene, CDR1 is SQVTM and CDR2 is ANQGSEA. The CDR3 goes from the cysteine to the phenylalanine over 14 residues. The DNA shown is the 42-base CDR3, in frame from base 1. At the junction V is shortened by 6 bases and J by 3 bases; bases outside the gene matches: 7. This sequence was found in a woman aged 40 to 50 with acute COVID-19. The chain is made from TRBV29-1 and TRBJ2-3, with 9 middle bases fitting TRBD2. Source material: PBMCs or T cells enriched from blood (not recorded which). The encoded CDR3 is CSVGTSPQTDTQYF. The nucleotide sequence is given as TGCAGCGTAGGGACTAGCCCCCAGACAGATACGCAGTATTTT.